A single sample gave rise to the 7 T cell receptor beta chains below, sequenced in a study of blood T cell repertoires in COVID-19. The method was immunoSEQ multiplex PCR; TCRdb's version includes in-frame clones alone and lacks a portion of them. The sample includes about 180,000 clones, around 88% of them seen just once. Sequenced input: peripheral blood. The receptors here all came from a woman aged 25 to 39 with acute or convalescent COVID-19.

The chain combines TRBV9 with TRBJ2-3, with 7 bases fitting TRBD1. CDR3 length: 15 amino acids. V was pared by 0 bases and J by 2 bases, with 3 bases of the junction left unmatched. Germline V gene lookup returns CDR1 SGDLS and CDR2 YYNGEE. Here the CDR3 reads CASSVGTGITDTQYF. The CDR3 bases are TGTGCCAGCAGCGTAGGGACAGGTATCACAGATACGCAGTATTTT.

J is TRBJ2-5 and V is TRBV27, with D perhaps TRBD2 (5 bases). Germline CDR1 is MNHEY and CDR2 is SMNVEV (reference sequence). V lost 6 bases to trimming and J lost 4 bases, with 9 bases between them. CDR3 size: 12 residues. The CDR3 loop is CASRAAGETQYF. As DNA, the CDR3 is TGTGCCAGCAGAGCTGCGGGAGAGACCCAGTACTTC.

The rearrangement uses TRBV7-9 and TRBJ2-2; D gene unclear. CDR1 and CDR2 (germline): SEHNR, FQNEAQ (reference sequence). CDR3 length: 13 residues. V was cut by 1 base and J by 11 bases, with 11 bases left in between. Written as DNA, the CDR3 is TGTGCCAGCAGCTTAGTTGAACAGAGTGAGCTGTTTTTT. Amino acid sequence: CASSLVEQSELFF. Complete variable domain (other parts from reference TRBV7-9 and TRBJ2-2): DTGVSQNPRHKITKRGQNVTFRCDPISEHNRLYWYRQTLGQGPEFLTYFQNEAQLEKSRLLSDRFSAERPKGSFSTLEIQRTEQGDSAMYLCASSLVEQSELFFGEGSRLTVL.

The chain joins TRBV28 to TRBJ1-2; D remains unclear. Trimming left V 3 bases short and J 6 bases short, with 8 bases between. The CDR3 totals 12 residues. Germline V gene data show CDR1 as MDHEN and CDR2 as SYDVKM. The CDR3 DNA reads TGTGCCAGCAGTTTCGCCCGGGATGGCTACACCTTC. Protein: CASSFARDGYTF.

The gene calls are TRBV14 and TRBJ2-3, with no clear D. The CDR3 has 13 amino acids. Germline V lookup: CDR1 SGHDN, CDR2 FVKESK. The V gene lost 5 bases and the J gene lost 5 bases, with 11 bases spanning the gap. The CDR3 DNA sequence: TGTGCCAGCAGCGTACGCCCCGGAGATACGCAGTATTTT. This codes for CASSVRPGDTQYF.

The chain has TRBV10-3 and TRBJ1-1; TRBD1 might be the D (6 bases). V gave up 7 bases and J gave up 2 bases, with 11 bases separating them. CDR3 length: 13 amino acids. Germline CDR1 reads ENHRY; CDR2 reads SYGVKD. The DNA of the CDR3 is TGTGCCATCAAGTGGACAGAAAACACTGAAGCTTTCTTT. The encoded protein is CAIKWTENTEAFF.

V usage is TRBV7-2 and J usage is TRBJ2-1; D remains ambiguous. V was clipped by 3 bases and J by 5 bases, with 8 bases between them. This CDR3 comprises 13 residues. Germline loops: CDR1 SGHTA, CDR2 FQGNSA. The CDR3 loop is CASSLGFNNEQFF. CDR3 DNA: TGTGCCAGCAGCTTGGGCTTTAACAATGAGCAGTTCTTC.